A selection of T cell receptor beta chains follows, all from one sample in a study of blood T cell repertoires in COVID-19. The data were produced by immunoSEQ multiplex PCR, yet TCRdb's version contains in-frame clones alone and is incomplete. This sample carries about 160,000 clones, under 85% of them seen once, and the ten largest clones take 2.5% to 3.5%. Sequenced sample: peripheral blood. The source is a man between 65 and 85 years old with acute or convalescent COVID-19. Both conserved end residues are trimmed from each CDR3. Fields, in order: CDR3 protein, V gene, D gene, J gene. A D gene is named only where the DNA matches it firmly.

CDR3: ASSLMAGVKSETQY
V: TRBV18
D: TRBD2
J: TRBJ2-5

CDR3: ASSRGGGVAGDNEQF
V: TRBV7-3
D: TRBD2
J: TRBJ2-1

CDR3: ASGKRLANSYNEQF
V: TRBV28
D: TRBD2
J: TRBJ2-1

CDR3: ASSWRRDSGANVLT
V: TRBV6-5
D: NA
J: TRBJ2-6

CDR3: ASSQDRLTSGVNSYNEQF
V: TRBV3-1/TRBV3-2
D: TRBD2
J: TRBJ2-1

CDR3: ASSRDRASREQF
V: TRBV6-5
D: TRBD1
J: TRBJ2-1

CDR3: ASSLLGAGGPTDTQY
V: TRBV27
D: TRBD2
J: TRBJ2-3

CDR3: ASSFLAADTDTQY
V: TRBV27
D: NA
J: TRBJ2-3

CDR3: ASSLVAGGETQY
V: TRBV28
D: NA
J: TRBJ2-5

CDR3: ASSIGPGNTEAF
V: TRBV19
D: NA
J: TRBJ1-1

CDR3: ASSYGTGPRDLRAF
V: TRBV6-2/TRBV6-3
D: NA
J: TRBJ1-1

CDR3: ASSNGQGGYEQY
V: TRBV7-2
D: NA
J: TRBJ2-7

CDR3: ASSEGLRNQPQH
V: TRBV19
D: NA
J: TRBJ1-5

CDR3: ASSQDRLSTYEQY
V: TRBV11-2
D: NA
J: TRBJ2-7